This TCR beta chain emerged from a study of shared clonotypes between healthy human individuals (dated by TCRdb to 2018 to 2021). Some background on the complete study: A few men and a couple of women, aged 18 to 49 years, made up the cohort. The study deeply sequenced blood TCR repertoires of 5 or 6 healthy adults to estimate repertoire size and the extent of clonotype sharing between individuals. Leukapheresis yielded between about 0.9 and 10 billion PBMCs per donor. To increase sequencing depth and limit assay-specific biases, different laboratories used diverse techniques to prepare libraries and sequence TCR repertoires. Per donor, three plates each were used for CD4 naive and CD4 memory, two for CD8 naive, and one for CD8 memory.

The study at large found these results: Even with the large sequencing depth, rarefaction of the sorted-subset datasets indicated that sequencing was incomplete. Pairwise subsampling led to the expectation that sequencing depth would affect the degree of clonotype sharing among donors. When a handful of donors were compared, the shared fraction of clonotypes was 5% to 6.5% for naive CD4, approximately 3.5% for naive CD8, roughly 2.5% for memory CD4, and about 0.36% for memory CD8. Sampling was restricted to blood, and TCR repertoires in tissues likely differ from the TCR repertoires found in blood. Estimated clonotype richness was generally larger for naive than for memory subsets. Compared with non-shared clonotypes, clonotypes shared by all four sorted-subset donors had higher generation probabilities. The small number of donors limited the genetic and exposure-history diversity represented.

Using the deep immunoSEQ assay, multiplex PCR amplified TCR CDR3 regions from genomic DNA. For each cell subset, the extracted genomic DNA was distributed evenly across all wells of several immunoSEQ 96-well plates, and each plate served as one replicate. For sorted subsets, approximately 0.2 ug of genomic DNA, equivalent to 25,000 to 35,000 T cell genomes, went into each replicate PCR. Purified libraries were measured with a Qubit 3.0 fluorometer, size-checked on a Bioanalyzer 2100, and measured again with the KAPA Library Quantification kit. A separate single-read 150-cycle Illumina NextSeq 550 flow cell was used to sequence each immunoSEQ 96-well plate. In the source study's methods: The immunoSEQ output contained only junctional sequences without quality scores, so filtering could not match that applied to full-length reads. Sequences were annotated with PyIR, a Python wrapper for IgBLAST v1.9, and V/J genes and CDR3 were assigned using IMGT germline references. Reads were filtered out if the reads had weak V/J assignments (E-value above 1e-6), no CDR3, stop codons, out-of-frame junctions, or ambiguous translated residues. A V3J clonotype was defined by an identical inferred V gene, J gene, and CDR3 amino acid sequence. Percentage overlap between repertoires was calculated by dividing the number of shared unique clonotypes by the size of the smaller repertoire. RTK rarefaction, the Chao1 estimator, and Recon v2.1 estimates of unobserved clonotypes were used to assess repertoire richness. OLGA was used to compute generation probabilities for all TCRbeta clonotypes that the gDNA method yielded from several donors. TCRdb took this table from immuneACCESS and kept in-frame rearrangements with V and J called. Such tables lack part of the clones; where checked against another copy, unresolved V genes explain under half of the gap, and the rest is unexplained. The D gene and trimming were derived from the DNA, and the V and J assignments and clone size from that table. The sample records roughly 2.2 million clones, under 95% of which are singletons. Jointly, the top ten make up 0.3% to 0.4% of the sample.

Healthy HIV-negative adults with no recently reported acute infections or vaccinations were included as donors. Every donor was a Caucasian adult residing in Nashville, Tennessee, USA. CD4+ T cells were enriched by magnetic negative selection; naive cells were then positively selected on CD45RA, and the negative fraction formed the memory subset. After blood collection by leukapheresis, PBMCs were isolated using Ficoll-Histopaque density gradient centrifugation and then cryopreserved in the vapor phase of liquid nitrogen. Analytical flow cytometry was used to check the purity and quantity of each magnetically sorted T cell population. From each sorted fraction, genomic DNA was isolated and quantified by UV absorbance on a Nanodrop 2000c. In this sample, this clone turned up once. Its antigen has not been determined. No much larger clone is present one base from it, and per-base qualities are unavailable. Other nucleotide sequences in the sample specify the same CDR3.

Taken from the germline V gene, the CDR1 and CDR2 loops are SGHVS and FNYEAQ. The CDR3 covers 14 residues, taking in both the cysteine and the phenylalanine. The CDR3 DNA has 42 bases and is translated from base 1. V and J lose 0 bases and 4 bases, and a span of 6 bases separates them. Sequenced: naive CD4+ T cells from PBMCs. Sample cell subset or site, as interpreted from the label and publication: CD45RA+ positively selected. This clonotype originated in a man aged 18 to 30 in good health. Some clones in this sample may be carry-over from other donors' samples. Recombination connected TRBV7-6 to TRBJ2-2; matching of 6 bases hints at TRBD1 as the D gene. The encoded CDR3 is CASSLAGGTGELFF. The base sequence is TGTGCCAGCAGCTTAGCAGGGGGCACCGGGGAGCTGTTTTTT.